This T cell receptor beta chain was observed in a study of T cell repertoires in cytomegalovirus infection. Study details: Public TCR beta signatures marked donors with CMV infection and the matching HLA. Study outcomes and limitations: Cumulative frequency of public TCR beta families picked out carriers of CMV plus the relevant HLA. HLA-C-restricted CMV clonotypes gave the most frequent clonotype in two of eight donors.

This clonotype was counted a few times. No antigen is known for it. CDR1 SGHAT and CDR2 FQDESV come from the germline V gene (reference sequence). This CDR3 is 16 amino acids long. The trim removed 1 base at V and 4 bases at J, leaving 10 bases unmatched. One entry per CDR3 protein, called by TCRdb with MiXCR from the reads. The sample yields about 330,000 distinct CDR3 sequences, over 7.5% seen once. The rearrangement uses TRBV11-1 and TRBJ2-7; 7 nucleotides line up with TRBD1. The sequenced material came from PBMCs. The sequence derives from a human donor in good health (CMV status not recorded). Some clones in this sample may be carry-over from other donors' samples. The CDR3 nucleotides read TGTGCCAGCAGCTTAGAACGGACAGGACCCCCTTACGAGCAGTACTTC. Translated: CASSLERTGPPYEQYF.